This entry features one TCR beta chain sequence. Its antigen remains unknown. A second PCR, run for roughly 7 to 11 cycles, used a sample-barcoded 5' primer plus a J-beta primer mix. Each CDR3 protein gets one entry after TCRdb re-called the 5' RACE reads with MiXCR. The sample records about 640,000 distinct CDR3 sequences, roughly 53% being singletons. The sample originates from a study of blood T cells in healthy people across ages. Findings and caveats of the study: Using unsorted PBMCs precluded a conclusive naive versus antigen-experienced comparison. Naive CD4+ cells and diversity were both higher in long-lived donors than in aged donors. Shifts in expanded clonotypes may have been confounded by donor CMV status, which was unknown.

The V and J ends lost 0 bases and 3 bases, in that order; junction bases with no gene match: 5. CDR1 MNHEY and CDR2 SMNVEV come from the germline V gene (reference sequence). The CDR3 sequence is 15 residues long. Per-sample PBMC isolation yielded at least 6.5 million cells. The receptor was isolated from a man aged 55 to 70 in good health. V and J are TRBV27 and TRBJ2-7; 7 positions match TRBD1. Sequenced sample: blood. The CDR3 here is CASSLSGPGGYEQYF. CDR3 coding DNA: TGTGCCAGCAGTTTATCGGGACCAGGGGGCTACGAGCAGTACTTC.